Listed here are 24 T cell receptor beta chains from one sample, sequenced in a study of shared clonotypes between healthy human individuals. Naive CD8 cells lacked CD45RO, underwent positive selection for CCR7 and left out terminally differentiated effector memory CD45RA+ cells. Sequenced by immunoSEQ multiplex PCR; TCRdb stores in-frame clones only, minus some. The sample consists of about 1.9 million clones, approximately 92% of them appearing once. Sequenced material: naive CD8+ T cells from PBMCs. Receptor source: a man younger than 30 in good health. Some clones in this sample may be carry-over from other donors' samples.

The rearrangement links TRBV11-2 to TRBJ1-4, with D unresolved. Trimming pared 1 base from V and 4 bases from J, leaving 7 bases between. CDR3 length equals 14 residues. Per the germline V gene, CDR1 is SGHAT and CDR2 is FQNNGV. The CDR3 loop is CASSLGPGNEKLFF. The DNA of the CDR3 is TGTGCCAGCAGCTTAGGTCCGGGTAATGAAAAACTGTTTTTT.

The chain is built from TRBV5-1 and TRBJ2-1; no clear D gene. V was cut by 8 bases and J by 5 bases, with 8 bases left in between. CDR3 length: 11 amino acids. Per the germline V gene, CDR1 is SGHRS and CDR2 is YFSETQ. Here the CDR3 DNA reads TGCGCCAGTAATGGCAACAATGAGCAGTTCTTC. This translates into CASNGNNEQFF.

The V call is TRBV27, the J call TRBJ1-1; possibly TRBD1 for D (5 bases). The CDR3 covers 14 residues. Trimming stripped 6 bases from V and 3 bases from J, with 14 bases between. Looked up from germline, CDR1 is MNHEY and CDR2 is SMNVEV (reference sequence). CDR3 sequence: CASRTLGGDTEAFF. The CDR3 DNA reads as TGTGCCAGCAGAACCCTCGGGGGGGACACTGAAGCTTTCTTT.

The rearrangement links TRBV5-1 to TRBJ2-2; the D is unclear. The V end lost 0 bases, the J end lost 4 bases, and 4 bases lay between the germline ends. The germline gives CDR1 SGHRS, CDR2 YFSETQ. The CDR3 contains 13 residues. The CDR3 nucleotides read TGCGCCAGCAGCTTGGACGGCACCGGGGAGCTGTTTTTT. Translating gives CASSLDGTGELFF.

This sequence joins TRBV29-1 and TRBJ2-3; 10 nucleotides line up with TRBD1. CDR1 and CDR2 (germline): SQVTM, ANQGSEA. This CDR3 has 14 amino acids. Trimming removed 3 bases from V and 4 bases from J; junction bases left unmatched: 4. The CDR3 region is CSVETGGSADTQYF. The CDR3 DNA follows: TGCAGCGTTGAGACAGGGGGCAGCGCAGATACGCAGTATTTT.

This sequence joins TRBV4-2 and TRBJ2-7, with 9 bases identical to TRBD2. V gave up 4 bases and J gave up 6 bases; unmatched junction bases: 10. Germline CDR1 and CDR2: LGHNA and YNFKEQ. This CDR3 is 15 amino acids long. The CDR3 coding sequence is TGTGCCAGCAGCCCAAGACTAGCGGACCCTGGCGAGCAGTACTTC. Translating it yields CASSPRLADPGEQYF.

V is TRBV14 and J is TRBJ2-7, with 7 bases fitting TRBD1. This CDR3 has 14 amino acids. Germline CDR1 reads SGHDN; CDR2 reads FVKESK. After removal of 3 bases from V and 3 bases from J, the junction contained 5 bases not matched to a gene. The CDR3 reads CASSQRTGNYEQYF. The CDR3 region has the DNA TGTGCCAGCAGCCAGAGGACAGGCAACTACGAGCAGTACTTC.

This clone showed up just a few times. V and J are TRBV10-3 and TRBJ1-2; D is uncertain. The CDR3 extends over 13 amino acids. Trimming stripped 6 bases from V and 3 bases from J, with 11 bases between. In germline, CDR1 is ENHRY, CDR2 SYGVKD. CDR3 loop: CAISQKSHYGYTF. CDR3 in DNA: TGTGCCATCAGCCAGAAGTCCCACTATGGCTACACCTTC.

The chain employs TRBV27 and TRBJ2-7; D uncertain. V was shortened by 8 bases and J by 0 bases, with 17 bases between the two germline ends. Germline CDR1 MNHEY, CDR2 SMNVEV (reference sequence). CDR3 size: 15 residues. The CDR3 DNA sequence: TGTGCCAGCTACTTCCGGGCCGCCAGCTCCTACGAGCAGTACTTC. Its protein product is CASYFRAASSYEQYF.

The chain recombines TRBV7-2 with TRBJ1-1; possible D gene TRBD1, 5 bases. V lost 4 bases, J lost 0 bases, and 12 bases lay in between. Per the germline V gene, CDR1 is SGHTA and CDR2 is FQGNSA. This CDR3 comprises 15 residues. The CDR3 DNA follows: TGTGCCAGCAGCTCCCGACAGAAATTGAACACTGAAGCTTTCTTT. This encodes CASSSRQKLNTEAFF.

As to this clone: The sample contains more than one DNA sequence encoding this CDR3. This chain links TRBV6-1 with TRBJ1-5; a possible D gene is TRBD1 (5 bases). V lost 3 bases and J lost 2, with 11 bases in between. This CDR3 has 15 residues. Germline lookup yields CDR1 MNHNS and CDR2 SASEGT. The CDR3 sequence is CASSDPRGGNQPQHF. The CDR3 nucleotides read TGTGCCAGCAGTGACCCCCGAGGGGGCAATCAGCCCCAGCATTTT.

The chain uses TRBV27 and TRBJ2-1, with D uncertain. Germline values: CDR1 MNHEY, CDR2 SMNVEV (reference sequence). V was shortened by 3 bases and J by 10 bases, with 16 bases between the two germline ends. The CDR3 loop spans 14 amino acids. CDR3 in amino acids: CASSLLDHYGEQFF. The CDR3 DNA reads as TGTGCCAGCAGTTTGCTCGACCACTACGGGGAGCAGTTCTTC.

This chain connects TRBV9 to TRBJ2-5, with 13 bases matching TRBD2. Germline trimming cut 1 base from V and 4 bases from J; bases unmatched to any gene: 10. This CDR3 is built from 18 residues. In germline, CDR1 is SGDLS, CDR2 YYNGEE. CDR3: CASSVRGGLAGAGETQYF. The CDR3 nucleotides read TGTGCCAGCAGCGTAAGGGGCGGACTAGCGGGAGCCGGAGAGACCCAGTACTTC.

The chain combines TRBV28 with TRBJ1-1; weak D call: TRBD1 (6 bases). V was pared by 4 bases and J by 6 bases, with 12 bases between. The CDR3 has 13 residues. Looked up from germline, CDR1 is MDHEN and CDR2 is SYDVKM. This chain's CDR3 is CASSSHRESEAFF. CDR3 DNA sequence: TGTGCCAGCAGTTCCCACAGGGAATCTGAAGCTTTCTTT.

About this clone itself: The sample contains more than one DNA sequence encoding this CDR3. This chain uses TRBV19 with TRBJ1-2; no definite D call. The CDR3 is made up of 13 amino acids. Trimming cost V 3 bases and J 4 bases, with 9 bases left between them. Germline values: CDR1 LNHDA, CDR2 SQIVND (reference sequence). CDR3 nucleotides: TGTGCCAGTAGTATCGGACCTAGCTATGGCTACACCTTC. Protein sequence: CASSIGPSYGYTF.

The chain has TRBV14 and TRBJ1-2; D might be TRBD1 (6 bases). Trimming cost V 5 bases and J 5 bases, with 27 bases left between them. The CDR3 runs to 18 residues. Looked up from germline, CDR1 is SGHDN and CDR2 is FVKESK. The CDR3 region is CASSGNLLGGRTGYGYTF. The DNA of the CDR3 is TGTGCCAGCAGCGGCAATCTTCTTGGGGGGCGCACGGGATATGGCTACACCTTC.

V is TRBV29-1 and J is TRBJ2-1, with unresolved D. V was pared by 0 bases and J by 0 bases, with 9 bases between. Germline CDR1 and CDR2: SQVTM and ANQGSEA. This CDR3 has 15 amino acids. This CDR3 is CSVEEAQNSYNEQFF. DNA for the CDR3: TGCAGCGTTGAAGAAGCGCAGAACTCCTACAATGAGCAGTTCTTC.

The chain joins TRBV7-9 to TRBJ2-2; 9 nucleotides line up with TRBD1. The CDR3 is 18 amino acids. Trimming cost V 3 bases and J 2 bases; bases outside gene matches: 10. Germline values: CDR1 SEHNR, CDR2 FQNEAQ (reference sequence). CDR3 amino acids: CASSFGDRVGGNTGELFF. In DNA form, the CDR3 reads TGTGCCAGCAGCTTCGGGGACAGGGTAGGAGGTAACACCGGGGAGCTGTTTTTT.

The chain joins TRBV2 to TRBJ1-2; a weak D match, TRBD1 (6 bases). CDR3 length: 13 residues. V lost 6 bases and J lost 4, with 12 bases in between. Germline V lookup: CDR1 SNHLY, CDR2 FYNNEI. CDR3 bases: TGTGCCAGCAGCGAGGACAGCTTCTATGGCTACACCTTC. It codes for CASSEDSFYGYTF.

This clone is a singleton in its sample. V and J are TRBV19 and TRBJ2-3, with D tentatively TRBD2 (6 bases). Trimming pared 6 bases from V and 2 bases from J, leaving 12 bases between. CDR1 and CDR2 from the germline V gene are LNHDA and SQIVND (reference sequence). The CDR3 is 14 amino acids. The CDR3 DNA sequence: TGTGCCAGTAGCGAGCGGGCAATCACAGATACGCAGTATTTT. Translated, it gives CASSERAITDTQYF.

The chain has TRBV5-6 and TRBJ2-7, with D possibly matching TRBD1 (6 bases). This CDR3 region has 14 residues. The germline V gene encodes CDR1 SGHDT and CDR2 YYEEEE. V gave up 3 bases and J gave up 4 bases, with 14 bases separating them. CDR3 DNA sequence: TGTGCCAGCAGCTGGGCGGACAGCTCGTACGAGCAGTACTTC. This encodes CASSWADSSYEQYF.

For this clone: Different DNA sequences within this sample yield the same CDR3. This chain joins TRBV28 and TRBJ1-5, with D hard to call. The CDR3 is 14 residues long. Deletions cut 3 bases from V and 0 bases from J, with 6 bases between. Germline CDR1 is MDHEN and CDR2 is SYDVKM. The CDR3 loop reads CASSLAYSNQPQHF. CDR3 nucleotide sequence: TGTGCCAGCAGTTTGGCGTATAGCAATCAGCCCCAGCATTTT.

V usage is TRBV29-1 and J usage is TRBJ1-1; a possible D gene is TRBD1 (5 bases). CDR1 is SQVTM and CDR2 is ANQGSEA in the germline V gene. Trimming removed 2 bases at V and 0 bases at J, with 13 bases between. The CDR3 loop spans 15 amino acids. CDR3 bases: TGCAGCGTTGAAAAAATTGGGGGTGTGAACACTGAAGCTTTCTTT. Translated: CSVEKIGGVNTEAFF.

The rearrangement uses TRBV27 and TRBJ2-3; D is unresolved. V lost 6 bases to trimming and J lost 4 bases, with 11 bases between them. The germline gives CDR1 MNHEY, CDR2 SMNVEV (reference sequence). This CDR3 region has 13 residues. CDR3 sequence: CASSDLFPDTQYF. The CDR3 DNA follows: TGTGCCAGCAGCGACCTTTTCCCAGATACGCAGTATTTT.